This TCR beta chain was obtained from a study of T cells in Graves' hyperthyroidism and ophthalmopathy. Study findings and constraints: Blood shared most expanded thyroid clonotypes above 0.001. Ophthalmopathy onset followed model prediction by a median approximately seven months.

This clonotype was recorded at least ten times. What it binds is not known. The DNA is omitted, as the CDR3 cannot be located on it reliably, and the CDR3 follows TCRdb's listing. Per germline, CDR1 SGHAT and CDR2 FQNNGV. Both ends counted, the CDR3 spans 18 residues. PBMCs were obtained from approximately 10 ml fresh peripheral blood. Amplified TCR beta CDR3 regions came from RNA transcripts. The TCR CDR3 was amplified in a first-round RT-PCR using the HTBI primer set. TCRdb reprocessed the multiplex PCR reads with MiXCR, giving one entry per CDR3 protein. The sample has about 480,000 distinct CDR3 sequences, around an eighth seen once.

This receptor was obtained from a woman between 18 and 29 years old with Graves' hyperthyroidism. Specimen: blood. The genes are TRBV11-2 and TRBJ2-3; TRBD2, as called in the table, went unchecked against the DNA. This CDR3 reads CASSFGSGLAVETDTQYF.